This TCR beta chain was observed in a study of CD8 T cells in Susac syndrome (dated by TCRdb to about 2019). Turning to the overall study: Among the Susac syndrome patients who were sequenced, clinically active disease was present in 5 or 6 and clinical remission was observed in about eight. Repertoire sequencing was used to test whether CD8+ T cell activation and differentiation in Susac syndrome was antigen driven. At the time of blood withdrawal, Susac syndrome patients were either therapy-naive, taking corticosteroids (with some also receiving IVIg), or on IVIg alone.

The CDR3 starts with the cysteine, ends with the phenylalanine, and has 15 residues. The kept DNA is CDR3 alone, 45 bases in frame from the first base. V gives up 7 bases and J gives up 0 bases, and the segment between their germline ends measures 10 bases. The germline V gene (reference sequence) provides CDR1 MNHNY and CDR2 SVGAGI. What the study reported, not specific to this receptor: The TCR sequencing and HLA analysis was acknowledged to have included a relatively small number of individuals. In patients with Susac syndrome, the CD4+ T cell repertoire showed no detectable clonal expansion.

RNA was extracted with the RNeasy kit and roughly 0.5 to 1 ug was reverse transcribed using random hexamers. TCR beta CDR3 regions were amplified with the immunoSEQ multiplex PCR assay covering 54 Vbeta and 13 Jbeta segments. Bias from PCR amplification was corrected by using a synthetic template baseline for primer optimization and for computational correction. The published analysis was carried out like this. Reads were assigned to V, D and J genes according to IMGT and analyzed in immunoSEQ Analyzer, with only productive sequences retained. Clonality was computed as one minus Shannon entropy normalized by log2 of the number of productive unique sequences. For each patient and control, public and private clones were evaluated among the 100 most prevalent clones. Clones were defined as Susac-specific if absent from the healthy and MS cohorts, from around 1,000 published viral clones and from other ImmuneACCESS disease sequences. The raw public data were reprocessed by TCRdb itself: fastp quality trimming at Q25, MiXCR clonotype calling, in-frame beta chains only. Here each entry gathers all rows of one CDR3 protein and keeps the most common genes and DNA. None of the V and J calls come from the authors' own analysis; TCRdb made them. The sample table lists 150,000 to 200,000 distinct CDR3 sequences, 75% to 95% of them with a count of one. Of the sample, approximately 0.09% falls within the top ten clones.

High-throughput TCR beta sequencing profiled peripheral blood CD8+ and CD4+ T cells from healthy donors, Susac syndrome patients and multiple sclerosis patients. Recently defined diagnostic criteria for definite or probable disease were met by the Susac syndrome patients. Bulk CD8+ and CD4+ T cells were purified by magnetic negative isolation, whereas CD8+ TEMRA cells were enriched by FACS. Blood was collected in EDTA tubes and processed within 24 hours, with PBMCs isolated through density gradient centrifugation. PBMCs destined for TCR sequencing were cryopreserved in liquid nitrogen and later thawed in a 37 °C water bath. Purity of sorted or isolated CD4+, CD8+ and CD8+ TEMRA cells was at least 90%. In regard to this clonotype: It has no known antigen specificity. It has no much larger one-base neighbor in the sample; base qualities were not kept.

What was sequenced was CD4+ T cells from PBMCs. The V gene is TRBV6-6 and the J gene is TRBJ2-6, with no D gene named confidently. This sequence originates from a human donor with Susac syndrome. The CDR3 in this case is CASTQSISGANVLTF. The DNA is TGTGCCAGCACCCAGAGTATCTCTGGGGCCAACGTCCTGACTTTC.